Reported below is one T cell receptor (beta chain). Its antigen is not yet known. No base-level quality is on record; no much larger clone is a single base apart. This sample is drawn from a study of CD8 T cells in ankylosing spondylitis (dated by TCRdb to about 2017). Concerning the study at large: The study set out to find disease-linked TCR variants by profiling T cell receptor beta repertoires in ankylosing spondylitis patients and healthy donors. The full study cohort was made up of under 30 ankylosing spondylitis patients and more than 90 healthy donors. Peripheral blood samples were taken, and synovial fluid was additionally collected from ankylosing spondylitis patients. What the research found in general, with its limitations: Some of the motif variants had been reported before in the synovial fluid and blood of reactive arthritis patients, a finding that suggests common disease-initiation mechanisms. The disease-linked clones were reported as significantly enriched in matched synovial fluid samples from ankylosing spondylitis patients. Blood from ankylosing spondylitis patients appeared to be characterized by a TCR beta motif composed of about 8 highly homologous amino acid variants. The disease-linked clones had a CD8+ phenotype and were found at relatively low frequencies in peripheral blood.

From the cysteine through the phenylalanine, the CDR3 covers 15 amino acids. This entry keeps only the CDR3 DNA: 45 bases, framed from base 1. From the germline V gene (reference sequence), CDR1 is LNHNV and CDR2 is YYDKDF. V drops 5 bases and J drops 7 bases, leaving 18 bases in between. Sequenced using an Illumina HiSeq 2500. Quantitative 5'-RACE with molecular barcodes was used to prepare TCR beta libraries. Concerning the study's data processing: A new computational method based on a probabilistic model of VDJ rearrangement was used to identify disease-linked TCR variants. TCRdb reprocessed the public reads (quality trimming at Q25 with fastp, clone calling with MiXCR) and kept in-frame beta chains. Entries are consolidated by CDR3 protein sequence, retaining the most common genes and DNA. TCRdb, not the authors, supplied the V and J calls. This sample comprises almost 400,000 distinct CDR3 sequences, about a fifth of them detected only once. Of the sample, roughly a sixth is held by the ten largest clones.

This receptor was obtained from a male donor with ankylosing spondylitis. Sequencing was done on a sample of blood, either unsorted or a sorted T cell fraction (not recorded which). This sequence uses TRBV15 and TRBJ2-4, with no confident D gene call. The CDR3 sequence is CATSRGPLWSNIQYF. The sequence in DNA is TGTGCCACCAGCCGCGGTCCCTTGTGGAGCAACATTCAGTACTTC.